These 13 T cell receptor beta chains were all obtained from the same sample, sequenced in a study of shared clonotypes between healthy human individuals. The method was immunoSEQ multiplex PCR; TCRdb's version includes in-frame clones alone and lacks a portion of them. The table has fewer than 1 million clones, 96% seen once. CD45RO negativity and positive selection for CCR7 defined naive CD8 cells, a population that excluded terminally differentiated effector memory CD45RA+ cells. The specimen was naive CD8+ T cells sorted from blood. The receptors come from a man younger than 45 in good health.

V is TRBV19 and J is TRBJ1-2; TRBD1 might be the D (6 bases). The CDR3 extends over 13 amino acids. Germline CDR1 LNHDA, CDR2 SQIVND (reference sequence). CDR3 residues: CSSSPGHGYGYTF. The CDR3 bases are TGTTCATCTAGCCCGGGACACGGGTATGGCTACACCTTC. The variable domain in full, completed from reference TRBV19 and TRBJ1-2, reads DGGITQSPKYLFRKEGQNVTLSCEQNLNHDAMYWYRQDPGQGLRLIYYSQIVNDFQKGDIAEGYSVSREKKESFPLTVTSAQKNPTAFYLCSSSPGHGYGYTFGSGTRLTVV.

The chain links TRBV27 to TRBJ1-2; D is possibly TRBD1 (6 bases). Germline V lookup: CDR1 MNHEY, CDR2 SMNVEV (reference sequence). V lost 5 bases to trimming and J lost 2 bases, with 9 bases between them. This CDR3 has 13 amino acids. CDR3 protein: CASSGQPNYGYTF. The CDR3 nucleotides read TGTGCCAGCAGTGGACAGCCAAACTATGGCTACACCTTC.

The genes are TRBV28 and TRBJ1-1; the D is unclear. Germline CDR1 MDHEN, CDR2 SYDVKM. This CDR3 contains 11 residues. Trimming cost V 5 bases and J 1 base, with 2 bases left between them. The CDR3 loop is CASSRNTEAFF. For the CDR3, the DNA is TGTGCCAGCAGTAGGAACACTGAAGCTTTCTTT.

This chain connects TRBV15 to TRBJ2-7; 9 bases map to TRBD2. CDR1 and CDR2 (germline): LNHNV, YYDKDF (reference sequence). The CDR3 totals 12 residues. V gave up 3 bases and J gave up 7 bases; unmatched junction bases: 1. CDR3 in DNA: TGTGCCACCAGCAGTCTAGCGGGGGAGCAGTACTTC. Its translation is CATSSLAGEQYF.

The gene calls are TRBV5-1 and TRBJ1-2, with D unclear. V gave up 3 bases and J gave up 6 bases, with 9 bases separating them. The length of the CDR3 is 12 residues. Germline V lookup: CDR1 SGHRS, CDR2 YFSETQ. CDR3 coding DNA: TGCGCCAGCAGCTCAGGCCGGGATGGCTACACCTTC. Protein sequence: CASSSGRDGYTF. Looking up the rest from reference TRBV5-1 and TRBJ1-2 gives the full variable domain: KAGVTQTPRYLIKTRGQQVTLSCSPISGHRSVSWYQQTPGQGLQFLFEYFSETQRNKGNFPGRFSGRQFSNSRSEMNVSTLELGDSALYLCASSSGRDGYTFGSGTRLTVV.

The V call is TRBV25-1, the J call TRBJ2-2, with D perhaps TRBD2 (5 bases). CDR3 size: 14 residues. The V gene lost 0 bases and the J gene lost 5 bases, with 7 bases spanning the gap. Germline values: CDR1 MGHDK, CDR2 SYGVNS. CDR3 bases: TGTGCCAGCAGTGAATATACGGGGACCGGGGAGCTGTTTTTT. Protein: CASSEYTGTGELFF.

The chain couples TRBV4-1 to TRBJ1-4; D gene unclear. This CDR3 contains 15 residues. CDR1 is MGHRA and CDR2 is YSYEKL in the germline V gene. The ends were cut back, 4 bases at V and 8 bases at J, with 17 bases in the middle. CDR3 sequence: CASSPTNFKPEKLFF. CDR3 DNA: TGCGCCAGCAGCCCTACCAACTTCAAACCAGAAAAACTGTTTTTT.

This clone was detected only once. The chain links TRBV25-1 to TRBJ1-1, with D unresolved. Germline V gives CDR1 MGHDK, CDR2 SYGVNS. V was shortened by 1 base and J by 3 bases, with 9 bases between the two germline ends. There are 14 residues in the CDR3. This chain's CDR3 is CASSESSSDTEAFF. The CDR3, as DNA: TGTGCCAGCAGTGAATCAAGTTCTGACACTGAAGCTTTCTTT. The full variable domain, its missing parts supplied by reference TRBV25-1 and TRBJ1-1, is EADIYQTPRYLVIGTGKKITLECSQTMGHDKMYWYQQDPGMELHLIHYSYGVNSTEKGDLSSESTVSRIRTEHFPLTLESARPSHTSQYLCASSESSSDTEAFFGQGTRLTVV.

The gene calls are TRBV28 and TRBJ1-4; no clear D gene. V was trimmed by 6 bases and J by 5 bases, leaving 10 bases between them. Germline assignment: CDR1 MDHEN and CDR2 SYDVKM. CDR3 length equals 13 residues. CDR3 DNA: TGTGCCAGCAGCCTGAGATCCAATGAAAAACTGTTTTTT. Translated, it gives CASSLRSNEKLFF.

The CDR3 coding sequence is TGTGCCAGCAGGGAGGGGTTCTGGGGAACAGATACGCAGTATTTT. Its translation: CASREGFWGTDTQYF. This chain joins TRBV11-2 and TRBJ2-3; a weak D match, TRBD2 (6 bases). CDR1 is SGHAT and CDR2 is FQNNGV in the germline V gene. There are 15 residues in the CDR3. Trimming left V 6 bases short and J 3 bases short, with 16 bases between. Supplemented by reference TRBV11-2 and TRBJ2-3, the full variable domain reads EAGVAQSPRYKIIEKRQSVAFWCNPISGHATLYWYQQILGQGPKLLIQFQNNGVVDDSQLPKDRFSAERLKGVDSTLKIQPAKLEDSAVYLCASREGFWGTDTQYFGPGTRLTVL.

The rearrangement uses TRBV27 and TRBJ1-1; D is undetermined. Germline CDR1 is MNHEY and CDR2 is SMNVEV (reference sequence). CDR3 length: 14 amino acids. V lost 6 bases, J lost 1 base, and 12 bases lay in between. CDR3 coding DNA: TGTGCCAGCAGACGGAACATGGGGAACACTGAAGCTTTCTTT. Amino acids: CASRRNMGNTEAFF.

In DNA form, the CDR3 reads TGTGCCAGCAGTTTAACGACACTAGCCTACGAGCAGTACTTC. This sequence encodes CASSLTTLAYEQYF. The chain has TRBV28 and TRBJ2-7, with a tentative D call TRBD2 (5 bases). CDR1 and CDR2 (germline): MDHEN, SYDVKM. V lost 2 bases, J lost 2 bases, and 10 bases lay in between. The CDR3 has 14 residues.

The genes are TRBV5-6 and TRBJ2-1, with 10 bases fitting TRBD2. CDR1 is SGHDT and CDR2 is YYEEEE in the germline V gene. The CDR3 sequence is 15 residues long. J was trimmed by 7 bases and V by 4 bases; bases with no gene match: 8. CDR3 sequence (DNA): TGTGCCAGCAGCCCAGCTAGCGGGAGTTGGAATGAGCAGTTCTTC. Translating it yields CASSPASGSWNEQFF.